The 28 T cell receptor beta chains in this list originate from one sample, sequenced in a study of tumor-infiltrating lymphocytes in primary liver carcinoma. Total RNA (around 500 ng) served as template for TCR beta cDNA synthesis primed by a constant-region primer. Slightly modified ARM-PCR served as the procedure for the TCR beta libraries. These libraries came from three rounds of nested multiplex PCR. Investigators reported that the first two PCR rounds, at about 11 cycles each, used TRBV1-TRBV30 forward primers with a C-beta reverse primer. MiXCR was run by TCRdb on the multiplex PCR reads, yielding one entry per CDR3 protein. Of about 180,000 distinct CDR3 sequences in the sample, about 60% were seen once. The authors took blood RNA from unsorted whole blood and also extracted germline DNA. Sequencing was performed on peripheral blood. These receptors all stem from a middle-aged man with primary liver carcinoma and hepatitis B virus infection.

Concerning this clonotype itself: Sequence at one end of the junction differs from germline and may be a read error. This chain joins TRBV4-1 and TRBJ2-7; the D is unclear. The CDR3 totals 15 residues. Germline V lookup: CDR1 MGHRA, CDR2 YSYEKL. Here the CDR3 DNA reads TGCGCCAACAGCCCGACTCGACTGATATCTTACGAGCAGTACTTC. It is translated as CANSPTRLISYEQYF.

The chain has TRBV11-2 and TRBJ2-5; D may be TRBD1 (5 bases). This CDR3 has 14 residues. V dropped 5 bases and J dropped 5 bases, with 15 bases sitting between them. Germline lookup yields CDR1 SGHAT and CDR2 FQNNGV. The CDR3 here is CASSDVTAKETQYF. In nucleotides, the CDR3 is TGTGCCAGCAGCGACGTGACAGCAAAGGAGACCCAGTACTTC.

This clonotype was seen only a few times. Possible read error: a much larger clone is one base away. The chain uses TRBV11-2 and TRBJ1-5; no clear D gene. The germline V gene has CDR1 SGHAT and CDR2 FQNNGV. The CDR3 runs to 13 residues. For the CDR3, the DNA is TGTGCCACCAGCCTAGGGAGGGAACAGCCCCAGCATTTT. It yields the protein CATSLGREQPQHF.

This clonotype was detected only a few times. The chain joins TRBV28 to TRBJ2-7; the D is unclear. This CDR3 spans 13 amino acids. The V end lost 4 bases, the J end lost 5 bases, and 12 bases lay between the germline ends. Germline CDR1 reads MDHEN; CDR2 reads SYDVKM. The CDR3 DNA reads TGTGCCAGCAGTTCCCCGATTCGGGACGAGCAGTACTTC. It yields the protein CASSSPIRDEQYF.

This clonotype has just one count. A much more abundant neighbour one base away suggests this may be a read error. The chain couples TRBV6-1 to TRBJ2-3; D not resolved. This CDR3 is 15 amino acids long. CDR1 is MNHNS and CDR2 is SASEGT in the germline V gene. The CDR3 region is CASCEDGGLRRTQYF. The DNA of the CDR3 is TGTGCCAGCTGTGAAGACGGTGGGTTAAGGCGTACGCAGTATTTT.

Points on this clonotype: A much bigger clone sits one base away, suggesting this may be a read error. Without the conserved terminal phenylalanine or tryptophan, this CDR3 likely stems from a read error. V is TRBV11-1 and J is TRBJ2-7; tentative D call: TRBD2 (5 bases). From germline, CDR1 is SGHAT and CDR2 FQDESV (reference sequence). The CDR3 sequence is 14 residues long. The V gene lost 5 bases and the J gene lost 4 bases, with 15 bases spanning the gap. As DNA, the CDR3 is TGTGCCAGCAGCCCTTCGGGAAGGGAGTACGAGCAGTACTCC. Residues: CASSPSGREYEQYS.

In its sample, this clonotype was seen a few times. J is TRBJ2-2 and V is TRBV6-5, with 7 bases lining up with TRBD2. This CDR3 region has 18 residues. The V segment lost 6 bases and the J segment 3 bases; nucleotides outside the gene matches: 16. CDR1 is MNHEY, CDR2 SVGAGI, per germline. As DNA, the CDR3 is TGTGCCAGCAGCCCAAAGTGGGGGGGGTGGAAAGACACCGGGGAGCTGTTTTTT. Its translation is CASSPKWGGWKDTGELFF.

A word on this clonotype: A much bigger clone sits one base away, suggesting this may be a read error. The chain carries TRBV7-9 and TRBJ2-7; no clear D gene. Germline assignment: CDR1 SEHNR and CDR2 FQNEAQ (reference sequence). The CDR3 is made up of 13 amino acids. The DNA of the CDR3 is TGTGCCAGCAGCGCCCCGAGGTCCTACAAGCAGTACTTC. This sequence encodes CASSAPRSYKQYF.

This clonotype has just one count. The final CDR3 position lacks the conserved phenylalanine or tryptophan, pointing to a likely read error. V is TRBV11-3 and J is TRBJ2-2, with D hard to call. Germline-derived CDR1 and CDR2 are SGHNT and YENEEA. Trimming took off 6 bases at V and 11 bases at J, with 13 bases between the two ends. CDR3 length: 12 residues. CDR3: CASSPYGGELFY. CDR3 DNA sequence: TGTGCCAGCAGTCCTTACGGCGGTGAGCTGTTTTAT.

This clonotype was seen more than once but under ten times. The chain recombines TRBV6-1 with TRBJ2-7; D uncertain. This CDR3 is built from 14 residues. Trimming shortened V by 3 bases and J by 7 bases, and 16 bases separated the two germline ends. Germline V gene data show CDR1 as MNHNS and CDR2 as SASEGT. The CDR3 nucleotides are TGTGCCAGCAGTGAGTTGTTAGGGCAGGTTGAGCAGTACTTC. Protein: CASSELLGQVEQYF.

The chain joins TRBV6-1 to TRBJ2-7; no definite D call. V dropped 2 bases and J dropped 5 bases, with 10 bases sitting between them. CDR3 size: 13 residues. The germline gives CDR1 MNHNS, CDR2 SASEGT. The CDR3 DNA follows: TGTGCCAGCAGTGAAACTCTTCGGGACGAGCAGTACTTC. Translation gives CASSETLRDEQYF.

With regard to this clonotype: The junction does not match germline at one end; this may be a read error. This rearrangement joins TRBV29-1 to TRBJ1-1; possibly TRBD1 for D (6 bases). The length of the CDR3 is 13 residues. Germline V gives CDR1 SQVTM, CDR2 ANQGSEA. The CDR3 DNA follows: TGCATCGTTGAGGGGGGGGCTCTGCGGCCGGCTTTCTTT. The encoded protein is CIVEGGALRPAFF.

J is TRBJ1-2 and V is TRBV6-5; 9 bases align to TRBD1. In germline, CDR1 is MNHEY, CDR2 SVGAGI. The CDR3 is made up of 13 amino acids. J lost 7 bases, V lost 5 bases, and 5 bases had no gene match. The DNA for the CDR3 is TGTGCCAGCAGTGAACAGGGGGCGGTTGGCTACACCTTC. It translates to CASSEQGAVGYTF.

In its sample, this clonotype was seen many times. This chain's CDR3 is CASSSGNFGGYTF. The CDR3 DNA sequence: TGTGCCAGCAGCTCCGGGAATTTCGGAGGCTACACCTTC. The rearrangement joins TRBV11-2 to TRBJ1-2; D not certain. The CDR3 totals 13 residues. Between the trimmed V and J ends, which lost 4 bases and 8 bases, there was a span of 14 bases. Germline V gene data show CDR1 as SGHAT and CDR2 as FQNNGV. Full variable domain (missing parts from reference TRBV11-2 and TRBJ1-2): EAGVAQSPRYKIIEKRQSVAFWCNPISGHATLYWYQQILGQGPKLLIQFQNNGVVDDSQLPKDRFSAERLKGVDSTLKIQPAKLEDSAVYLCASSSGNFGGYTFGSGTRLTVV.

With regard to this clonotype: This may come from a read error, since a much larger clone is one base off. The CDR3 DNA is TGTGCCAGCAATCGGGACATGGGCACTGAAGCTTTCTTT. Its translation is CASNRDMGTEAFF. This chain joins TRBV12-3 or TRBV12-4 and TRBJ1-1; tentative D call: TRBD1 (6 bases). Trimming removed 7 bases at V and 4 bases at J, with 13 bases between. There are 13 residues in the CDR3.

The chain links TRBV6-1 to TRBJ2-2; 8 positions agree with TRBD1. V was clipped by 7 bases and J by 7 bases; unmatched bases: 8. Germline CDR1 reads MNHNS; CDR2 reads SASEGT. The CDR3 sequence is 14 residues long. The CDR3 nucleotides are TGTGCCAGCACTGGACAGGGAAAGGGCGGGGAGCTGTTTTTT. Amino acids: CASTGQGKGGELFF.

This clonotype has only one observation. The chain employs TRBV6-5 and TRBJ1-5, with 11 nucleotides matching TRBD1. The CDR3 loop spans 15 amino acids. Trimming removed 8 bases from V and 0 bases from J; junction bases left unmatched: 3. Germline loops: CDR1 MNHEY, CDR2 SVGAGI. The CDR3 spells CASGQGAYSNQPQHF. The CDR3 nucleotides are TGTGCCAGCGGACAGGGGGCTTATAGCAATCAGCCCCAGCATTTT.

This chain joins TRBV14 and TRBJ2-1; D remains ambiguous. The CDR3 length is 16 residues. The V and J ends lost 7 bases and 0 bases respectively, with 16 bases between them. Germline V gene sequence: CDR1 SGHDN, CDR2 FVKESK. The CDR3 DNA sequence: TGTGCCAGCAACCTCCAACCTCCCAGCTCCTACAATGAGCAGTTCTTC. This sequence encodes CASNLQPPSSYNEQFF.

The chain has TRBV29-1 and TRBJ2-6; D is possibly TRBD2 (6 bases). The CDR3 spans 15 residues. In germline, CDR1 is SQVTM, CDR2 ANQGSEA. The germline V and J ends were trimmed by 6 bases and 0 bases, with 12 bases remaining between them. The CDR3 is CSVAWGDSGANVLTF. The CDR3 nucleotides are TGCAGCGTAGCCTGGGGGGACTCTGGGGCCAACGTCCTGACTTTC.

About this clonotype: This sequence may be a read error, since a much larger clone differs from it by one base. The CDR3 does not close with the conserved phenylalanine or tryptophan, likely indicating a read error. The DNA of the CDR3 is TGCAGCGTTGACGTGACAGGGGGAAACACTGAAGCTTTCCTT. It specifies CSVDVTGGNTEAFL. V usage is TRBV29-1 and J usage is TRBJ1-1, with 9 nucleotides matching TRBD1. J lost 2 bases, V lost 3 bases, and 4 bases had no gene match. Germline CDR1 reads SQVTM; CDR2 reads ANQGSEA. The CDR3 runs to 14 residues.

The DNA for the CDR3 is TGTGCCAGCAGTCGAAACTGGGGCAGCAATCAGCCCCAGCATTTT. Translated, it gives CASSRNWGSNQPQHF. This chain connects TRBV6-5 to TRBJ1-5; D may be TRBD1 (5 bases). This CDR3 region has 15 residues. With 5 bases removed from V and 1 base from J, the gap between germline ends came to 12 bases. CDR1 is MNHEY, CDR2 SVGAGI, per germline.

Here the CDR3 reads CASSRGPGANVLTF. CDR3 bases: TGTGCCAGCAGCAGGGGGCCTGGGGCCAACGTCCTGACTTTC. V gene TRBV6-6 combines with J gene TRBJ2-6, with 8 bases aligning to TRBD1. This CDR3 spans 14 amino acids. Germline values: CDR1 MNHNY, CDR2 SVGAGI (reference sequence). V shed 6 bases, J shed 2 bases, and the junction held 0 bases outside the gene matches.

This clonotype was observed once. One base away lies a much larger clone, so this may be a sequencing read error. The chain couples TRBV11-2 to TRBJ1-5; D not resolved. The CDR3 contains 13 residues. Germline CDR1 SGHAT, CDR2 FQNNGV. The V end was cut by 5 bases, the J end by 9 bases, with 14 bases between. The CDR3 DNA is TGTGCCAGCAGCGTCGGGGATTCCGGGCCCCAGCATTTT. Its protein is CASSVGDSGPQHF.

This chain joins TRBV5-4 and TRBJ2-1, with a possible D match to TRBD2 (6 bases). In germline, CDR1 is SGHNT, CDR2 YYREEE (reference sequence). The ends were cut back, 5 bases at V and 5 bases at J, with 20 bases in the middle. This CDR3 spans 16 amino acids. CDR3 protein: CASSLRVETRDNEQFF. For the CDR3, the DNA is TGTGCCAGCAGTCTAAGGGTAGAGACTAGGGACAATGAGCAGTTCTTC.

V and J are TRBV12-3 or TRBV12-4 and TRBJ1-3; D gene ambiguous. This CDR3 comprises 13 residues. V was shortened by 3 bases and J by 2 bases, with 5 bases between the two germline ends. CDR3 amino acids: CASSFTAGNTIYF. The CDR3 bases are TGTGCCAGCAGTTTTACAGCTGGAAACACCATATATTTT.

Note on this clonotype: The CDR3 end shows no conserved phenylalanine or tryptophan, and so a read error is likely. The chain's CDR3 is CSVELTNQETQYL. CDR3 coding DNA: TGCAGCGTTGAATTGACTAACCAAGAGACCCAGTACTTA. V usage is TRBV29-1 and J usage is TRBJ2-5, with D possibly being TRBD2 (5 bases). The V gene's germline CDR1 is SQVTM and CDR2 ANQGSEA. The V and J ends lost 2 bases and 0 bases respectively, with 7 bases between them. The CDR3 length is 13 residues.

This clonotype came up many times. The V call is TRBV29-1, the J call TRBJ2-5; D is uncertain. The V end was cut by 5 bases, the J end by 4 bases, with 11 bases between. The germline gives CDR1 SQVTM, CDR2 ANQGSEA. CDR3 size: 12 residues. CDR3 sequence (DNA): TGCAGCGTTTTAGTGGAAGGAGAGACCCAGTACTTC. Translated, it gives CSVLVEGETQYF. The whole variable domain, remainder taken from reference TRBV29-1 and TRBJ2-5, is SAVISQKPSRDICQRGTSLTIQCQVDSQVTMMFWYRQQPGQSLTLIATANQGSEATYESGFVIDKFPISRPNLTFSTLTVSNMSPEDSSIYLCSVLVEGETQYFGPGTRLLVL.

This clonotype was detected a few times. The chain employs TRBV28 and TRBJ2-2; no clear D gene. The CDR3 spans 16 residues. Per germline, CDR1 MDHEN and CDR2 SYDVKM. V lost 3 bases, J lost 1 base, and 12 bases lay in between. The CDR3 loop is CASSFYGTGNTGELFF. The CDR3 DNA follows: TGTGCCAGCAGTTTTTACGGAACTGGGAACACCGGGGAGCTGTTTTTT.